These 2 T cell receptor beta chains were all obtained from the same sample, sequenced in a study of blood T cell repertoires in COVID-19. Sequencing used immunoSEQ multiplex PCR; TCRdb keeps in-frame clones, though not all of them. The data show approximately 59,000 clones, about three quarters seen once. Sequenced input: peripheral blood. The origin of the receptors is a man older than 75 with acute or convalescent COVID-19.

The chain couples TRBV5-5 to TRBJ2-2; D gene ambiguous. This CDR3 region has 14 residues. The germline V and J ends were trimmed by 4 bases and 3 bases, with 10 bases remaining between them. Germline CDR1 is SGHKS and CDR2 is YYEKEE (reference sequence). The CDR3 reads CASSPESYTGELFF. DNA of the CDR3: TGTGCCAGCAGCCCTGAAAGCTACACCGGGGAGCTGTTTTTT.

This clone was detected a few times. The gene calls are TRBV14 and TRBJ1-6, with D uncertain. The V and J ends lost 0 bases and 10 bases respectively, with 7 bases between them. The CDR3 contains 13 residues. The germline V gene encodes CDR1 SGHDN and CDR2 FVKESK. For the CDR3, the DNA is TGTGCCAGCAGCCAAGATTTGGAGTCACCCCTCCACTTT. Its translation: CASSQDLESPLHF.